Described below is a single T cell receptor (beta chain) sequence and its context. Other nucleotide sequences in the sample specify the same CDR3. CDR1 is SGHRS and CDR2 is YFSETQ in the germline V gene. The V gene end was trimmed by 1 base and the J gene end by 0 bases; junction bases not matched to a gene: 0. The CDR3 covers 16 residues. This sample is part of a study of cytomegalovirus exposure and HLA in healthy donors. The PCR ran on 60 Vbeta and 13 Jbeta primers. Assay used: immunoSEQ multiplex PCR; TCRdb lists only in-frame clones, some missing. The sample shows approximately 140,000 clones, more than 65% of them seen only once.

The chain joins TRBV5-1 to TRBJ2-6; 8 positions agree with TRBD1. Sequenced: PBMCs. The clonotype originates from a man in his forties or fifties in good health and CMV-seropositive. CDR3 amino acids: CASSLQGASGANVLTF. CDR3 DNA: TGCGCCAGCAGCTTGCAGGGGGCCTCTGGGGCCAACGTCCTGACTTTC.